A single T cell receptor beta chain is shown here with its context. These data belong to a study of radiotherapy plus CTLA-4 blockade in lung cancer. Study in general: With 31% of patients having disease control, objective responses were seen in approximately 18%.

CDR3 length: 13 residues. Germline CDR1 and CDR2: MNHEY and SVGAGI. V lost 2 bases to trimming and J lost 2 bases, with 7 bases between them. Libraries were prepared by immunoSEQ multiplex PCR; TCRdb keeps only in-frame clonotypes and omits some of them. The sample yields 95,000 to 150,000 clones, 70% to 90% seen once. The sequencing used peripheral blood, collected from a patient treated with radiotherapy plus ipilimumab. This TCR was sampled from a human donor with non-small cell lung cancer that progressed on radiotherapy plus ipilimumab. The chain joins TRBV6-5 to TRBJ2-7; possibly TRBD1 for D (5 bases). This chain's CDR3 is CASSYRGTYEQYF. The CDR3 DNA sequence: TGTGCCAGCAGTTACAGGGGAACCTACGAGCAGTACTTC.